This T cell receptor (beta chain) was retrieved from a study of blood T cell repertoires in COVID-19. The V and J ends lost 6 bases and 0 bases, in that order; junction bases with no gene match: 11. The CDR3 spans 17 residues. Germline CDR1 reads SSHAT; CDR2 reads FNYEAQ (reference sequence). Per the study methods: Nucleated cell number was recorded as an estimate derived from reference gene primer amplification. The method was immunoSEQ multiplex PCR; TCRdb's version includes in-frame clones alone and lacks a portion of them. That table gives V, J and clone size, and the DNA gave D and trimming. Here the sample spans some 260,000 clones, 87% being singletons.

Sequenced: peripheral blood. This TCR derives from a man younger than 35 with active or convalescent COVID-19. The gene calls are TRBV7-7 and TRBJ2-1; 7 nucleotides line up with TRBD2. The CDR3 is CASSPGGGGSSYNEQFF. The CDR3 DNA reads as TGTGCCAGCAGTCCTGGTGGGGGGGGAAGCTCCTACAATGAGCAGTTCTTC. The whole variable domain, remainder taken from reference TRBV7-7 and TRBJ2-1, is GAGVSQSPRYKVTKRGQDVTLRCDPISSHATLYWYQQALGQGPEFLTYFNYEAQPDKSGLPSDRFSAERPEGSISTLTIQRTEQRDSAMYRCASSPGGGGSSYNEQFFGPGTRLTVL.